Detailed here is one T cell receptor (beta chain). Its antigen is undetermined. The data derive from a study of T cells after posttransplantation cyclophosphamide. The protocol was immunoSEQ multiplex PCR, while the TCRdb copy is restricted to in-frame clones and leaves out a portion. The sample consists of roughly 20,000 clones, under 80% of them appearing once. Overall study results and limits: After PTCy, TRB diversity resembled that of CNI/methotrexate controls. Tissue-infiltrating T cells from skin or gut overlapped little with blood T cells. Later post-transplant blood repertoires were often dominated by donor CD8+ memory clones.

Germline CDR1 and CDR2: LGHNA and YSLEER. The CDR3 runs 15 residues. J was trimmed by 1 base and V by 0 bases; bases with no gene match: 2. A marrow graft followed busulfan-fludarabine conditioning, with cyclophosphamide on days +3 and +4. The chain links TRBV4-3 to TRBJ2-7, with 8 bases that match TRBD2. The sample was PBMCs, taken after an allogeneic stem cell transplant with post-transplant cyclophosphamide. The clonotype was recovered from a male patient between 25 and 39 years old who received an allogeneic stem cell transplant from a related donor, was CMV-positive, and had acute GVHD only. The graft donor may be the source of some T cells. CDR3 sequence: CASSQESGGSYEQYF. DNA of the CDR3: TGCGCCAGCAGCCAAGAAAGCGGGGGATCCTACGAGCAGTACTTC.